These 11 T cell receptor beta chains share one sample of origin, sequenced in a study of control samples from healthy donors and cancer patients. Clones were read by immunoSEQ multiplex PCR, and TCRdb kept only the in-frame ones, dropping some. Of roughly 88,000 clones in the sample, 90% to 95% were seen once. Sequencing used blood. These receptor sequences come from a man aged 45-65 years in good health.

The chain uses TRBV9 and TRBJ1-6; no firm D call. Germline V gene sequence: CDR1 SGDLS, CDR2 YYNGEE. Trimming took 2 bases from V and 7 from J, leaving 13 bases between them. This CDR3 region has 15 residues. The CDR3 reads CASSVDSTTNSPLHF. The CDR3 region has the DNA TGTGCCAGCAGCGTGGACTCTACTACGAATTCACCCCTCCACTTT.

This clone was detected only once. The rearrangement links TRBV27 to TRBJ2-3; D gene ambiguous. Trimming left V 6 bases short and J 1 base short, with 8 bases between. Germline-derived CDR1 and CDR2 are MNHEY and SMNVEV (reference sequence). This CDR3 has 13 amino acids. The DNA for the CDR3 is TGTGCCAGCAGCTACCGAGGCACAGATACGCAGTATTTT. Translation gives CASSYRGTDTQYF.

This chain connects TRBV12-5 to TRBJ1-5; D not certain. The CDR3 contains 13 residues. Germline V gene data show CDR1 as LGHNT and CDR2 as FRNRAP. V shed 9 bases and J shed 7 bases, with 16 bases lying between them. This CDR3 is CASGKEGGQPQHF. DNA of the CDR3: TGTGCTAGCGGGAAGGAGGGTGGACAGCCCCAGCATTTT.

The V call is TRBV6-6, the J call TRBJ1-1, with D perhaps matching TRBD1 (5 bases). The germline gives CDR1 MNHNY, CDR2 SVGAGI (reference sequence). There are 12 residues in the CDR3. V lost 4 bases and J 8 bases, leaving 11 bases between the germline ends. The DNA for the CDR3 is TGTGCCAGCAGTTCTCAGGGCGTCGAAGCTTTCTTT. Translation gives CASSSQGVEAFF.

The CDR3 loop reads CASSAANEQFF. For the CDR3, the DNA is TGTGCCAGCAGCGCCGCCAATGAGCAGTTCTTC. The rearrangement links TRBV5-6 to TRBJ2-7; unclear D gene. The J call may not be correct, given that the DNA end is closer to TRBJ2-1. CDR1 and CDR2 from the germline V gene are SGHDT and YYEEEE. This CDR3 is built from 11 residues.

This clone was counted once. This chain connects TRBV2 to TRBJ1-2; D gene ambiguous. Germline lookup yields CDR1 SNHLY and CDR2 FYNNEI. This CDR3 spans 11 amino acids. V lost 9 bases, J lost 3 bases, and 8 bases lay in between. CDR3 in DNA: TGTGCCAGTAAGGTGGACTATGGCTACACCTTC. Translating gives CASKVDYGYTF.

The chain joins TRBV18 to TRBJ1-4; D perhaps matches TRBD1 (5 bases). The CDR3 spans 16 residues. Trimming took off 6 bases at V and 8 bases at J, with 22 bases between the two ends. CDR1 is KGHSH and CDR2 is LQKENI in the germline V gene. The CDR3 spells CASSQKGTGPREKLFF. For the CDR3, the DNA is TGTGCCAGCTCTCAAAAAGGGACGGGCCCGAGGGAAAAACTGTTTTTT.

The CDR3 nucleotides read TGTGCCAGCTCACTGTTTCGGGACGGCCTTCCCGAGCAGTACTTC. Translated, it gives CASSLFRDGLPEQYF. The V and J genes are TRBV18 and TRBJ2-7, with D possibly called TRBD1 or TRBD2 (5 bases each). Germline V CDR1 and CDR2: KGHSH, LQKENI. Trimming removed 4 bases at V and 6 bases at J, with 19 bases between. The CDR3 sequence is 15 residues long.

V is TRBV27 and J is TRBJ1-6; D not certain. The length of the CDR3 is 16 residues. V was clipped by 4 bases and J by 9 bases, with 19 bases between them. The germline gives CDR1 MNHEY, CDR2 SMNVEV (reference sequence). CDR3 nucleotides: TGTGCCAGCAGTTACGGATTCGGAGCATCGAGTTCACCCCTCCACTTT. It specifies CASSYGFGASSSPLHF.

The rearrangement uses TRBV11-2 and TRBJ2-7; 8 nucleotides align to TRBD2. Germline assignment: CDR1 SGHAT and CDR2 FQNNGV. The CDR3 loop spans 14 amino acids. V trimming: 3 bases; J trimming: 6 bases; junction bases outside the gene matches: 7. The CDR3 DNA follows: TGTGCCAGCAGCTTCGGACCGGGGGGGCTCGAGCAGTACTTC. This sequence encodes CASSFGPGGLEQYF.

The genes are TRBV18 and TRBJ1-1; D possibly corresponds to TRBD1 (5 bases). Germline-derived CDR1 and CDR2 are KGHSH and LQKENI. This CDR3 is built from 15 residues. Trimming stripped 3 bases from V and 5 bases from J, with 16 bases between. CDR3 amino acids: CASSPQGAAGTEAFF. The CDR3 DNA sequence: TGTGCCAGCTCACCCCAGGGTGCGGCGGGGACTGAAGCTTTCTTT.